These T cell receptor beta chains were read from a single sample in a study of cytomegalovirus exposure and HLA in healthy donors. Clones were sequenced by immunoSEQ multiplex PCR, and TCRdb holds only the in-frame ones, with some missing. Of hundreds of thousands of clones in the sample, about nine tenths are singletons; the top ten hold 0.83%. Input material: PBMCs. These receptors were taken from a woman aged 18-35 years in good health and CMV-seronegative. Both conserved end residues are part of each CDR3. Fields, in order: J gene, clone size, V gene, D gene, CDR3 protein, CDR3 DNA. D genes are given only for firm matches. Size is stated for part of the rows, as once, few or many counts, or as a class when the clone is expanded.

TRBJ2-1,-,TRBV5-1,TRBD2,CASSILGLAGNNEQFF,TGCGCCAGCAGCATTCTTGGACTAGCGGGAAACAATGAGCAGTTCTTC
TRBJ2-4,-,TRBV5-1,-,CASSEGSTAKNIQYF,TGCGCCAGCAGCGAAGGGAGTACGGCCAAAAACATTCAGTACTTC
TRBJ2-7,-,TRBV2,TRBD2,CATSDSGESYEQYF,TGTGCCACCTCTGACAGCGGGGAATCCTACGAGCAGTACTTC
TRBJ2-1,once,TRBV5-6,TRBD2,CASSLLRGSGGYNEQFF,TGTGCCAGCAGCCTGCTTCGAGGGAGCGGGGGCTACAATGAGCAGTTCTTC
TRBJ2-3,-,TRBV28,TRBD2,CASSLSTLRPTSGSQDHTDTQYF,TGTGCCAGCAGTTTATCTACACTTAGGCCCACTAGCGGGAGTCAGGACCACACAGATACGCAGTATTTT
TRBJ2-2,-,TRBV27,TRBD2,CASSKREGYNTGELFF,TGTGCCAGCAGTAAGCGGGAGGGTTACAACACCGGGGAGCTGTTTTTT
TRBJ1-6,-,TRBV2,-,CASSGRFDRNSPLHF,TGTGCCAGCAGTGGCCGATTCGACAGGAATTCACCCCTCCACTTT
TRBJ2-5,-,TRBV4-1,-,CASSQLLAPKGTQYF,TGCGCCAGCAGCCAATTACTAGCCCCAAAGGGGACCCAGTACTTC
TRBJ2-1,-,TRBV6-5,-,CASSYSRSGEQFF,TGTGCCAGCAGTTACTCGAGGTCGGGTGAGCAGTTCTTC
TRBJ1-6,few,TRBV28,TRBD1,CASSFGQGRSPLHF,TGTGCCAGCAGTTTCGGACAGGGACGGTCACCCCTCCACTTT
TRBJ2-3,-,TRBV6-5,TRBD2,CASSRLAGMDTQYF,TGTGCCAGCAGCCGACTAGCGGGGATGGATACGCAGTATTTT
TRBJ1-1,-,TRBV5-4,-,CASSFNMNTEAFF,TGTGCCAGCAGCTTTAATATGAACACTGAAGCTTTCTTT
TRBJ2-7,few,TRBV30,-,CAWSGIRGHREQYF,TGTGCCTGGAGTGGCATCCGGGGTCATAGGGAGCAGTACTTC
TRBJ2-3,-,TRBV21-1,-,CASSTRPTRAGFTDTQYF,TGTGCCAGCAGCACCCGACCGACGAGGGCTGGTTTTACAGATACGCAGTATTTT
TRBJ2-7,-,TRBV19,TRBD2,CASSRLGTSAYEQYF,TGTGCCAGTAGCAGACTGGGGACTAGCGCCTACGAGCAGTACTTC
TRBJ1-1,-,TRBV27,TRBD1,CASSSGQSNTEAFF,TGTGCCAGCAGCTCGGGACAGTCGAACACTGAAGCTTTCTTT
TRBJ2-7,-,TRBV5-1,-,CASSLNRGEQYF,TGCGCCAGCAGCTTGAATAGGGGCGAGCAGTACTTC
TRBJ2-5,-,TRBV7-2,TRBD2,CASSPLAGGPSLETQYF,TGTGCCAGCAGCCCACTAGCGGGAGGGCCGTCTTTGGAGACCCAGTACTTC
TRBJ2-5,-,TRBV6-1,TRBD2,CASPSSGRETQYF,TGTGCCAGCCCTTCAAGCGGGAGGGAGACCCAGTACTTC
TRBJ2-1,-,TRBV5-1,TRBD1,CASSLEVEDRGSYNEQFF,TGCGCCAGCAGCTTGGAGGTTGAGGACAGGGGGTCCTACAATGAGCAGTTCTTC
TRBJ2-3,once,TRBV5-6,TRBD2,CASSWTSGGYTDTQYF,TGTGCCAGCAGCTGGACTAGCGGGGGCTACACAGATACGCAGTATTTT
TRBJ1-5,once,TRBV6-6,-,CASTYQGGGQPQHF,TGTGCCAGCACCTACCAAGGGGGGGGTCAGCCCCAGCATTTT
TRBJ1-5,few,TRBV18,-,CASSQFSGESPQHF,TGTGCCAGCTCACAATTTTCCGGGGAGTCGCCCCAGCATTTT
TRBJ2-7,few,TRBV7-2,TRBD1,CASARDRDYEQYF,TGTGCCAGCGCCCGGGACAGGGACTACGAGCAGTACTTC
TRBJ2-5,-,TRBV19,-,CASSRLAQETQYF,TGTGCCAGTAGTCGGCTAGCGCAAGAGACCCAGTACTTC
TRBJ2-5,-,TRBV6-6,-,CASSLTQETQYF,TGTGCCAGCAGTTTGACACAAGAGACCCAGTACTTC
TRBJ1-2,-,TRBV4-1,TRBD1,CASSPQWTGTASYGYTF,TGCGCCAGCAGCCCGCAATGGACAGGGACCGCTTCCTATGGCTACACCTTC
TRBJ1-2,few,TRBV2,-,CASSGQIGNYGYTF,TGTGCCAGCAGTGGACAGATAGGGAACTATGGCTACACCTTC
TRBJ2-3,-,TRBV27,-,CASSLLRGGSTDTQYF,TGTGCCAGCAGTTTACTCAGGGGTGGAAGCACAGATACGCAGTATTTT
TRBJ2-5,few,TRBV18,-,CASSGGQQETQYF,TGTGCCAGCTCGGGGGGACAGCAAGAGACCCAGTACTTC
TRBJ2-1,-,TRBV7-2,TRBD2,CASSLALAGGNEQFF,TGTGCCAGCAGCTTAGCCTTAGCGGGGGGCAATGAGCAGTTCTTC
TRBJ2-1,-,TRBV14,-,CASSQVLEQFF,TGTGCCAGCAGCCAAGTCCTCGAGCAGTTCTTC
TRBJ2-1,-,TRBV7-9,TRBD2,CASSRTSWSVNEQFF,TGTGCCAGCAGCAGGACTAGTTGGAGCGTCAATGAGCAGTTCTTC
TRBJ2-7,-,TRBV28,-,CASSHPGHTYEQYF,TGTGCCAGCAGCCACCCGGGACATACCTACGAGCAGTACTTC
TRBJ1-2,-,TRBV7-3,TRBD1,CASSLRRQGDGYTF,TGTGCCAGCAGCTTGCGGAGACAGGGCGACGGCTACACCTTC
TRBJ1-2,-,TRBV6-5,-,CASSYLDSGNFGYTF,TGTGCCAGCAGTTACTTAGACAGTGGGAACTTTGGCTACACCTTC
TRBJ1-4,-,TRBV11-2,-,CASSPGIRGEKLFF,TGTGCCAGCAGCCCCGGGATCAGGGGAGAAAAACTGTTTTTT
TRBJ2-1,-,TRBV11-2,TRBD1,CASSLAPGGTGDNEQFF,TGTGCCAGCAGCTTAGCTCCGGGAGGGACAGGGGACAATGAGCAGTTCTTC
TRBJ2-3,-,TRBV28,TRBD1,CASRSDRGRTDTQYF,TGTGCCAGCAGAAGCGACAGGGGGCGGACAGATACGCAGTATTTT
TRBJ2-3,-,TRBV5-1,TRBD2,CASSLGASGTLTDTQYF,TGCGCCAGCAGCTTGGGGGCTAGCGGGACTCTCACAGATACGCAGTATTTT
TRBJ2-1,-,TRBV28,-,CASSFRRSYNEQFF,TGTGCCAGCAGTTTTCGTCGGTCCTACAATGAGCAGTTCTTC
TRBJ1-3,-,TRBV25-1,TRBD1,CASPFPSDRGSGNTIYF,TGTGCCAGCCCTTTCCCCTCGGACAGGGGCTCTGGAAACACCATATATTTT
TRBJ2-1,-,TRBV7-3,TRBD1,CASSSQGAGGAYNEQFF,TGTGCCAGCAGCAGTCAGGGCGCAGGGGGAGCCTACAATGAGCAGTTCTTC
TRBJ1-1,-,TRBV6-5,-,CASSYLDRRNTEAFF,TGTGCCAGCAGTTACCTTGACAGACGGAACACTGAAGCTTTCTTT
TRBJ2-1,-,TRBV19,TRBD2,CASSIQTGGIDNEQFF,TGTGCCAGTAGTATTCAAACGGGGGGGATAGACAATGAGCAGTTCTTC
TRBJ2-5,-,TRBV5-4,-,CASSLTGSEETQYF,TGTGCCAGCAGCTTGACAGGGTCGGAAGAGACCCAGTACTTC
TRBJ2-7,-,TRBV5-1,-,CASSLEQVGGYYEQYF,TGCGCCAGCAGCTTGGAGCAGGTTGGGGGGTACTACGAGCAGTACTTC
TRBJ2-2,-,TRBV27,-,CASSFSGAAGELFF,TGTGCCAGCAGTTTCTCAGGGGCAGCCGGGGAGCTGTTTTTT
TRBJ2-2,-,TRBV25-1,TRBD2,CASRGTVAGERTGELFF,TGTGCCAGCAGGGGGACGGTAGCGGGAGAGCGGACCGGGGAGCTGTTTTTT
TRBJ2-7,-,TRBV7-2,TRBD2,CASIPTGGLRAYEQYF,TGTGCCAGCATCCCCACGGGAGGGCTAAGAGCCTACGAGCAGTACTTC
TRBJ2-7,-,TRBV5-1,TRBD2,CASSLMLAGFEQYF,TGCGCCAGCAGCTTGATGCTAGCGGGATTCGAGCAGTACTTC
TRBJ1-1,-,TRBV19,TRBD1,CASRERFGTGTLAFF,TGTGCCAGTAGGGAAAGATTCGGGACAGGCACCCTGGCTTTCTTT
TRBJ2-1,-,TRBV7-3,-,CASSLQRNNEQFF,TGTGCCAGCAGCTTACAGCGGAACAATGAGCAGTTCTTC
TRBJ1-1,-,TRBV5-1,-,CASSPRGGTEAFF,TGCGCCAGCAGCCCGCGCGGCGGGACTGAAGCTTTCTTT
TRBJ2-7,-,TRBV19,TRBD1,CASSQTKGGLLSYEQYF,TGTGCCAGTAGCCAGACCAAAGGGGGCCTACTTTCCTACGAGCAGTACTTC
TRBJ2-3,-,TRBV6-4,TRBD2,CASSDGGGSDTQYF,TGTGCCAGCAGTGACGGGGGGGGGTCAGATACGCAGTATTTT
TRBJ2-3,-,TRBV11-2,-,CASSYDRGQSSTDTQYF,TGTGCCAGCAGCTACGACCGTGGGCAGTCGAGCACAGATACGCAGTATTTT